This T cell receptor beta chain is from a study of T cell responses to AZD1222 COVID-19 vaccine. This table comes from immunoSEQ multiplex PCR, and its TCRdb copy is limited to in-frame clones, with some not included. The table records roughly 200,000 clones, 93% of them present only once. CDR1 and CDR2 from the germline V gene are SGHDT and YYEEEE. The V gene lost 4 bases and the J gene lost 4 bases, with 15 bases spanning the gap. The CDR3 contains 15 residues. Broader study findings: Receipt of two AZD1222 doses was followed by a rise in Spike-specific TCR breadth and depth. Seropositive AZD1222 recipients at baseline numbered only six or seven. Repertoires were collected only later (after the peak T cell response had occurred). White British people made up most donors, females outnumbered males, and clonal diversity was possibly underestimated.

On this clone itself: The antigen remains undetermined.

The chain is built from TRBV5-6 and TRBJ1-5; the D gene is possibly TRBD1 (5 bases). The origin of this receptor is an adult in good health. The sequencing used peripheral blood, collected on day 0 of MenACWY control vaccination. CDR3 coding DNA: TGTGCCAGCAGCCTTCGGACCGGGGCGAATCAGCCCCAGCATTTT. It specifies CASSLRTGANQPQHF.